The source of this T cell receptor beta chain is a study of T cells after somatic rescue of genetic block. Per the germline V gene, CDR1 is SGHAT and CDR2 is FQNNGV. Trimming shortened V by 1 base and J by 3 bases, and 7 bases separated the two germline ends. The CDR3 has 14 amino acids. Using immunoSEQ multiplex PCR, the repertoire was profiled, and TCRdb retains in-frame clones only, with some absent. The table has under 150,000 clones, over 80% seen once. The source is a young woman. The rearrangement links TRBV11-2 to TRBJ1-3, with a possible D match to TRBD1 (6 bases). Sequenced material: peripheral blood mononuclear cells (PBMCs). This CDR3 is CASSLARGGNTIYF. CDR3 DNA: TGTGCCAGCAGCTTAGCCAGGGGTGGAAACACCATATATTTT.